The clone carrying this T cell receptor (beta chain) has a handful of counts. Its antigen is unidentified. The data were obtained in a study of response to subunit inactivated influenza vaccine. Study-level results: Few additional T cells are recruited per seasonal influenza vaccination, authors suggested.

TCRdb used MiXCR to reprocess the RT-PCR reads, holding one entry per CDR3 protein. The sample includes about 800,000 distinct CDR3 sequences, 21% of them seen just once. The CDR3 consists of 15 residues. Germline CDR1 is SQVTM and CDR2 is ANQGSEA. V trimming: 0 bases; J trimming: 7 bases; junction bases outside the gene matches: 9. The rearrangement joins TRBV29-1 to TRBJ2-7, with 10 bases matching TRBD2. Here the sequenced sample was PBMCs from blood, taken about 5 days after vaccination. The sequence was collected from a man aged 50 to 59 who received an inactivated influenza vaccine. Written as DNA, the CDR3 is TGCAGCGTTGAAGACTCTAGCGGGAGAGTGGAGGAGCAGTACTTC. Its translation is CSVEDSSGRVEEQYF.